Here is one TCR beta chain with its context. Its specificity is unknown. This entry is derived from a study of cytomegalovirus exposure and HLA in healthy donors. As for the study in general: The study placed 80% to 90% of its approximately 360 genotyped donors in the Caucasian-associated ancestry cluster. The study's findings and limits: More clonal expansion characterized HLA-associated TCR beta chains than equally common others in a later analysis.

The junction had 13 bases not matched to a gene; V was cut back by 6 bases and J by 0 bases. This CDR3 is built from 16 residues. Germline V lookup: CDR1 SQVTM, CDR2 ANQGSEA. A multiplex PCR was run with 60 Vbeta primers and 13 Jbeta primers. Methods used by the authors: Later, 65 million to 90 million unique TCR beta chains were counted in an analysis, and about 12 million of them were shared. Sequenced by immunoSEQ multiplex PCR; TCRdb stores in-frame clones only, minus some. V and J calls and clone size are copied from that table; D and trimming were computed from the DNA. The table for this sample gives some 47,000 clones.

This clonotype was obtained from a woman in her thirties or forties in good health and CMV-seronegative. This chain joins TRBV29-1 and TRBJ2-7; 8 positions agree with TRBD2. The sequenced sample was PBMCs. The CDR3 loop reads CSVIDQTSEYSYEQYF. The CDR3, as DNA: TGCAGCGTCATAGACCAGACTAGCGAGTACTCCTACGAGCAGTACTTC.